This entry describes one T cell receptor beta chain. This sample was included in a study of blood T cell repertoires in COVID-19. Across the whole study: PBMCs, B-cell-depleted T cells, or T cells provided the cDNA or gDNA that made up the material.

Per the original methods: Estimation of nucleated cell counts was performed using reference gene primer amplification. TCRdb's table, derived via immunoSEQ multiplex PCR, lists solely in-frame clones and lacks some. V and J calls and clone size are given by that table; D and trimming were obtained from the DNA. In the table there are 100,000 to 150,000 clones, more than 80% of which are singletons. Material for sequencing was peripheral blood. The sequence was obtained from a woman aged 55 to 70 with acute or convalescent COVID-19.

CDR3 residues: CASGLVLGNTYQPQHF. The CDR3 DNA reads TGTGCTAGTGGTTTGGTACTCGGGAATACCTATCAGCCCCAGCATTTT. V gene TRBV12-5 combines with J gene TRBJ1-5; D is undetermined. The V end was cut by 0 bases, the J end by 5 bases, with 14 bases between. This CDR3 spans 16 amino acids. Germline V CDR1 and CDR2: LGHNT, FRNRAP.